Shown below are 25 T cell receptor beta chains from a single sample sequenced in a study of T-cell reconstitution after alpha-beta-depleted transplantation in children. TCRbeta library construction was performed incorporating unique molecular identifiers. From the PCR reads, TCRdb called clonotypes with MiXCR, one entry per CDR3 protein. Here the sample spans 490,000 or so distinct CDR3 sequences, about 12% being singletons. The starting material was PBMCs from the stem cell graft donor, obtained from the stem cell graft. These receptors came from a human donor who donated a stem cell graft to a child with combined immunodeficiency.

The rearrangement joins TRBV6-1 to TRBJ2-3; D call uncertain. CDR3 length: 13 amino acids. The germline V gene has CDR1 MNHNS and CDR2 SASEGT. Trimming left V 6 bases short and J 1 base short, with 8 bases between. The CDR3, as DNA: TGTGCCAGCAGGGGGATCGGCACAGATACGCAGTATTTT. Its protein product is CASRGIGTDTQYF.

The chain is built from TRBV29-1 and TRBJ1-1; 11 bases agree with TRBD1. The CDR3 consists of 12 residues. Trimming removed 6 bases from V and 3 bases from J; junction bases left unmatched: 0. Germline V gives CDR1 SQVTM, CDR2 ANQGSEA. The CDR3 spells CSVDRGHTEAFF. The CDR3 coding sequence is TGCAGCGTGGACAGGGGGCACACTGAAGCTTTCTTT.

This clonotype has more than one count but fewer than ten. CDR3 protein: CSVDNRGNEQYF. The CDR3 DNA reads TGCAGCGTTGATAACAGGGGGAACGAGCAGTACTTC. The chain recombines TRBV29-1 with TRBJ2-7; 8 bases line up with TRBD1. This CDR3 region has 12 residues. Trimming cost V 3 bases and J 5 bases; bases outside gene matches: 3. CDR1 and CDR2 (germline): SQVTM, ANQGSEA.

This clonotype was seen only a few times. This sequence joins TRBV12-3 or TRBV12-4 and TRBJ1-4; D remains unclear. There are 13 residues in the CDR3. Trimming took 3 bases from V and 8 from J, leaving 10 bases between them. The CDR3 region is CASSFDRREKLFF. For the CDR3, the DNA is TGTGCCAGCAGTTTCGACCGTCGGGAAAAACTGTTTTTT.

The V gene is TRBV27, the J gene TRBJ2-5, with D perhaps assigned TRBD1 or TRBD2 (5 bases each). CDR1 MNHEY and CDR2 SMNVEV come from the germline V gene (reference sequence). The CDR3 has 17 amino acids. V lost 6 bases and J lost 1, with 21 bases in between. CDR3 in amino acids: CASSHSRGGAVQETQYF. The DNA of the CDR3 is TGTGCCAGCAGCCACTCCCGGGGTGGGGCTGTCCAAGAGACCCAGTACTTC.

This clonotype was picked up many times. The chain has TRBV29-1 and TRBJ2-1; the match to TRBD2 covers 10 bases. The CDR3 is made up of 15 amino acids. Trimming cost V 6 bases and J 1 base; bases outside gene matches: 6. Per germline, CDR1 SQVTM and CDR2 ANQGSEA. The CDR3 here is CSVQTSGSSYNEQFF. In DNA, the CDR3 is TGCAGCGTCCAGACTAGCGGGTCATCCTACAATGAGCAGTTCTTC.

This chain uses TRBV11-3 with TRBJ2-5; D is ambiguous. The germline V and J ends were trimmed by 0 bases and 5 bases, with 13 bases remaining between them. The CDR3 contains 15 residues. Germline CDR1 is SGHNT and CDR2 is YENEEA. Written as DNA, the CDR3 is TGTGCCAGCAGCTTAGACTACCTCTTTGGGGAGACCCAGTACTTC. This gives the protein CASSLDYLFGETQYF.

The table lists this clonotype with many counts. This chain links TRBV9 with TRBJ2-1; the D gene is possibly TRBD2 (5 bases). The CDR3 sequence is 15 residues long. The germline gives CDR1 SGDLS, CDR2 YYNGEE. V lost 0 bases, J lost 5 bases, and 12 bases lay in between. The CDR3 nucleotides are TGTGCCAGCAGCGTAGGGTGGGAGTGGAACAATGAGCAGTTCTTC. It specifies CASSVGWEWNNEQFF.

This clonotype was seen only a few times. The CDR3 reads CAWAPFGQGNGYTF. CDR3 coding DNA: TGTGCCTGGGCCCCGTTCGGACAGGGGAATGGCTACACCTTC. The chain couples TRBV30 to TRBJ1-2; 9 nucleotides match TRBD1. Germline CDR1 reads GTSNPN; CDR2 reads SVGIG (reference sequence). The CDR3 extends over 14 amino acids. Trimming cost V 5 bases and J 6 bases; bases outside gene matches: 10.

The sample holds a few counts of this clonotype. The V call is TRBV12-3 or TRBV12-4, the J call TRBJ2-1; D gene unclear. The V gene lost 3 bases and the J gene lost 0 bases, with 12 bases spanning the gap. The CDR3 contains 16 residues. The CDR3 nucleotides are TGTGCCAGCAGTTTTTGGCAGCCGAGCTCCTACAATGAGCAGTTCTTC. Protein: CASSFWQPSSYNEQFF.

This clonotype was detected a few times. This chain uses TRBV3-1 with TRBJ2-4; D may be TRBD1 (6 bases). This CDR3 contains 13 residues. V shed 3 bases and J shed 10 bases, with 13 bases lying between them. CDR1 is LGHDT, CDR2 YNNKEL, per germline (reference sequence). CDR3 coding DNA: TGTGCCAGCAGCCAGCCAGGGGAGAGTATTCAGTACTTC. Translating it yields CASSQPGESIQYF.

This clonotype occurred a few times. This chain links TRBV5-1 with TRBJ1-4; D not certain. Between the trimmed V and J ends, which lost 1 base and 5 bases, there was a span of 9 bases. Per the germline V gene, CDR1 is SGHRS and CDR2 is YFSETQ. CDR3 length equals 14 residues. DNA of the CDR3: TGCGCCAGCAGCTTGTCGTGGAACAATGAAAAACTGTTTTTT. Translation gives CASSLSWNNEKLFF.

Ten or more counts support this clonotype. The chain uses TRBV7-2 and TRBJ2-7; no definite D call. The CDR3 contains 11 residues. V shed 1 base and J shed 5 bases, with 3 bases lying between them. Germline CDR1 and CDR2: SGHTA and FQGNSA. CDR3 nucleotide sequence: TGTGCCAGCAGCTTAGTCCACGAGCAGTACTTC. This gives the protein CASSLVHEQYF.

A few counts support this clonotype. The chain couples TRBV6-2 or TRBV6-3 to TRBJ2-5, with D hard to call. V gave up 6 bases and J gave up 5 bases, with 7 bases separating them. CDR1 is MNHEY, CDR2 SVGEGT, per germline. There are 11 residues in the CDR3. CDR3 nucleotide sequence: TGTGCCAGCAGACAATGGGAGACCCAGTACTTC. Translation gives CASRQWETQYF.

In this sample, this clonotype turned up a few times. The V gene is TRBV20-1, the J gene TRBJ2-7; D may correspond to TRBD1 or TRBD2 (6 bases each). Trimming cost V 3 bases and J 2 bases, with 17 bases left between them. Per the germline V gene, CDR1 is DFQATT and CDR2 is SNEGSKA (reference sequence). This CDR3 comprises 15 residues. For the CDR3, the DNA is TGCAGTGCTAGCGGCGGGCGGGGACAAACCTACGAGCAGTACTTC. Its protein product is CSASGGRGQTYEQYF.

There are many counts of this clonotype. V is TRBV24-1 and J is TRBJ2-4; D ambiguous. The CDR3 spans 12 residues. Per germline, CDR1 KGHDR and CDR2 SFDVKD. With 1 base removed from V and 4 bases from J, the gap between germline ends came to 1 base. The CDR3 nucleotides are TGTGCCACCAGTGATTTTAAAAACATTCAGTACTTC. Its protein is CATSDFKNIQYF.

There are a few counts of this clonotype. The chain joins TRBV11-2 to TRBJ1-1; maybe TRBD1 (5 bases). V was clipped by 3 bases and J by 7 bases, with 12 bases between them. The CDR3 runs 13 residues. CDR1 is SGHAT and CDR2 is FQNNGV in the germline V gene. CDR3 DNA sequence: TGTGCCAGCAGCTTCGGGGCGCGGAGTGAAGCTTTCTTT. Translating it yields CASSFGARSEAFF.

This clonotype came up many times. This sequence joins TRBV12-3 or TRBV12-4 and TRBJ2-5; maybe TRBD1 (6 bases). There are 17 residues in the CDR3. Trimming cost V 3 bases and J 2 bases, with 19 bases left between them. CDR3 amino acids: CASSFNGYGQPQETQYF. The DNA for the CDR3 is TGTGCCAGCAGTTTCAATGGCTATGGACAGCCTCAAGAGACCCAGTACTTC.

This clonotype was counted only a few times. The rearrangement uses TRBV20-1 and TRBJ1-5; D unresolved. The CDR3 covers 13 residues. Per the germline V gene, CDR1 is DFQATT and CDR2 is SNEGSKA (reference sequence). V shed 0 bases and J shed 0 bases, with 3 bases lying between them. CDR3 loop: CSARDPSNQPQHF. CDR3 coding DNA: TGCAGTGCTAGAGATCCTAGCAATCAGCCCCAGCATTTT.

The rearrangement links TRBV27 to TRBJ2-2, with D perhaps assigned TRBD1 or TRBD2 (5 bases each). Germline assignment: CDR1 MNHEY and CDR2 SMNVEV (reference sequence). The CDR3 loop spans 13 amino acids. Trimming removed 5 bases at V and 6 bases at J, with 10 bases between. The CDR3 loop is CASSPRGAGELFF. DNA for the CDR3: TGTGCCAGCAGTCCGAGGGGCGCCGGGGAGCTGTTTTTT.

This clonotype was counted between two and nine times. The J gene is TRBJ2-7, the V gene TRBV7-8; 16 positions agree with TRBD2. CDR3 length: 16 amino acids. Germline V gene sequence: CDR1 SGHVS, CDR2 FQNEAQ. The junction had 4 bases not matched to a gene; V was cut back by 5 bases and J by 3 bases. CDR3 residues: CASSQGLAGGGYEQYF. The DNA of the CDR3 is TGTGCCAGCAGCCAGGGACTAGCGGGAGGGGGCTACGAGCAGTACTTC.

In its sample, this clonotype was seen a few times. The chain carries TRBV5-1 and TRBJ1-5, with D possibly matching TRBD1 (6 bases). The CDR3 contains 14 residues. Germline loops: CDR1 SGHRS, CDR2 YFSETQ. The V and J ends lost 7 bases and 2 bases respectively, with 13 bases between them. CDR3 in amino acids: CASLGGGGNQPQHF. The CDR3 nucleotides are TGCGCCAGCCTAGGGGGAGGGGGCAATCAGCCCCAGCATTTT.

This clonotype has ten or more counts. The J gene is TRBJ2-7, the V gene TRBV12-3 or TRBV12-4, with D unresolved. The V gene lost 5 bases and the J gene lost 4 bases, with 9 bases spanning the gap. The CDR3 has 12 amino acids. CDR3 residues: CASSPNRYEQYF. The DNA of the CDR3 is TGTGCCAGCAGTCCCAACCGTTACGAGCAGTACTTC.

The chain is built from TRBV7-8 and TRBJ2-3; 8 bases agree with TRBD1. Per the germline V gene, CDR1 is SGHVS and CDR2 is FQNEAQ. The CDR3 has 14 amino acids. Unmatched junction bases numbered 8, after V lost 5 bases and J lost 7 bases. CDR3 bases: TGTGCCAGCAGCCCGGACAGGGCGAGGCATACGCAGTATTTT. This encodes CASSPDRARHTQYF.

This chain links TRBV7-9 with TRBJ1-4; D is possibly TRBD1 (6 bases). The CDR3 runs 15 residues. V was clipped by 2 bases and J by 7 bases, with 14 bases between them. Germline CDR1 SEHNR, CDR2 FQNEAQ (reference sequence). CDR3 sequence (DNA): TGTGCCAGCAGCTTAACCCTGGGGACACCTGAAAAACTGTTTTTT. This sequence encodes CASSLTLGTPEKLFF. Full variable domain (remainder filled in from reference TRBV7-9 and TRBJ1-4): DTGVSQNPRHKITKRGQNVTFRCDPISEHNRLYWYRQTLGQGPEFLTYFQNEAQLEKSRLLSDRFSAERPKGSFSTLEIQRTEQGDSAMYLCASSLTLGTPEKLFFGSGTQLSVL.